These T cell receptor beta chains were read from a single sample in a study of blood T cell repertoires in COVID-19. Data came from immunoSEQ multiplex PCR; TCRdb stores just in-frame clones and leaves some out. The sample shows 190,000 or so clones, around 90% of them seen only once. Sequencing input: PBMCs or T cells enriched from blood (not recorded which). Every receptor here comes from a young woman who had recovered from COVID-19. CDR3s include the opening cysteine and the closing phenylalanine or tryptophan. The D gene is left open where the match is weak. The size entry is marked missing in some rows and otherwise reads once, few, many or a size class.

>TRBJ1-6|TRBD1|NA|TRBV13
CASRSQGESSPLHF
TGTGCCAGCAGATCACAGGGGGAAAGTTCACCCCTCCACTTT
>TRBJ2-1|NA|few|TRBV6-4
CASSDDGGSYNEQFF
TGTGCCAGCAGTGATGACGGGGGATCCTACAATGAGCAGTTCTTC
>TRBJ1-2|TRBD1|NA|TRBV15
CATSRRTGSYGYTF
TGTGCCACCAGCAGACGGACAGGGAGTTATGGCTACACCTTC
>TRBJ2-1|NA|NA|TRBV2
CASKVEGVKGNEQFF
TGTGCCAGCAAAGTTGAGGGAGTCAAAGGGAATGAGCAGTTCTTC
>TRBJ2-1|NA|NA|TRBV12-5
CASGLNSQRQFF
TGTGCTAGTGGTTTGAACTCACAGAGGCAGTTCTTC
>TRBJ1-1|NA|NA|TRBV5-1
CASSPFTSNTEAFF
TGCGCCAGCAGCCCATTCACATCGAACACTGAAGCTTTCTTT
>TRBJ1-2|TRBD1|NA|TRBV6-5
CATLRYPGQGQGYTF
TGTGCCACCCTTCGCTACCCGGGACAGGGTCAGGGCTACACCTTC
>TRBJ1-4|NA|NA|TRBV18
CASSSAGIENEKLFF
TGTGCCAGCTCTTCAGCGGGGATCGAAAACGAAAAACTGTTTTTT
>TRBJ1-1|TRBD1|NA|TRBV5-1
CASSLSRGSSEAFF
TGCGCCAGCAGCTTATCCAGGGGGTCGAGTGAAGCTTTCTTT
>TRBJ2-7|TRBD2|few|TRBV6-5
CASSSGTSGRAYEQYF
TGTGCCAGCAGTTCCGGGACTAGCGGGAGGGCCTACGAGCAGTACTTC
>TRBJ2-7|TRBD2|NA|TRBV20-1
CSASIELADSSYEQYF
TGCAGTGCTAGTATCGAACTAGCGGACAGCTCCTACGAGCAGTACTTC
>TRBJ1-4|NA|NA|TRBV29-1
CSVGQFNEKLFF
TGCAGCGTTGGCCAGTTTAATGAAAAACTGTTTTTT
>TRBJ1-5|NA|NA|TRBV19
CASRLGQQNSNQPQHF
TGTGCCAGTAGACTAGGACAGCAGAATAGCAATCAGCCCCAGCATTTT
>TRBJ1-2|NA|few|TRBV5-1
CASSLASDNRYTF
TGCGCCAGCAGCTTGGCCTCGGACAATCGCTACACCTTC
>TRBJ1-5|NA|NA|TRBV27
CASSFSPYSNQPQHF
TGTGCCAGCAGTTTTTCTCCGTATAGCAATCAGCCCCAGCATTTT
>TRBJ1-5|TRBD1|NA|TRBV6-5
CASSGDRENQPQHF
TGTGCCAGCAGCGGGGACAGGGAGAATCAGCCCCAGCATTTT
>TRBJ2-2|TRBD2|NA|TRBV30
CAWRLAEITGELFF
TGTGCCTGGAGGCTAGCGGAGATCACCGGGGAGCTGTTTTTT
>TRBJ1-1|NA|NA|TRBV5-1
CASSLAVSNTEAFF
TGCGCCAGCAGCTTGGCCGTATCGAACACTGAAGCTTTCTTT
>TRBJ2-7|TRBD1|few|TRBV7-9
CASSPGTGTSYEQYF
TGTGCCAGCAGCCCCGGGACAGGGACCTCCTACGAGCAGTACTTC
>TRBJ1-2|NA|NA|TRBV29-1
CSVEPMQGSRGYTF
TGCAGCGTTGAACCAATGCAGGGTTCGCGAGGCTACACCTTC
>TRBJ1-6|NA|NA|TRBV7-9
CASSLAEGGAYNSPLHF
TGTGCCAGCAGCTTAGCGGAGGGGGGGGCCTATAATTCACCCCTCCACTTT
>TRBJ1-1|NA|few|TRBV28
CASSLRGGREAFF
TGTGCCAGCAGTCTCCGGGGGGGACGCGAAGCTTTCTTT
>TRBJ2-3|NA|NA|TRBV7-9
CASSFTHRLRERVDTQYF
TGTGCCAGCAGCTTCACCCATAGACTCCGGGAAAGAGTTGATACGCAGTATTTT
>TRBJ2-3|TRBD2|many|TRBV3-1/TRBV3-2
CASSQVDASGRHIDTQYF
TGTGCCAGCAGCCAAGTTGATGCTAGCGGGAGACACATAGATACGCAGTATTTT
>TRBJ1-1|NA|NA|TRBV24-1
CATKSRGTKNTEAFF
TGTGCCACCAAATCTCGAGGGACAAAGAACACTGAAGCTTTCTTT
>TRBJ1-6|NA|NA|TRBV27
CASSARGAPSNSPLHF
TGTGCCAGCAGCGCACGTGGGGCCCCATCTAATTCACCCCTCCACTTT
>TRBJ2-2|NA|NA|TRBV24-1
CATSVAGPNTGELFF
TGTGCCACCAGTGTTGCGGGGCCGAACACCGGGGAGCTGTTTTTT
>TRBJ1-2|NA|NA|TRBV5-4
CASSLDRREGGYTF
TGTGCCAGCAGCTTGGACCGGCGGGAAGGTGGCTACACCTTC
>TRBJ1-4|TRBD1|NA|TRBV5-1
CASSLRTGPEKLFF
TGCGCCAGCAGCTTACGGACAGGTCCTGAAAAACTGTTTTTT
>TRBJ2-7|TRBD1|NA|TRBV5-6
CASSPTGGGEQYF
TGTGCCAGCAGCCCGACAGGGGGAGGGGAGCAGTACTTC
>TRBJ1-1|NA|NA|TRBV11-3
CASTIQENTEAFF
TGTGCCAGCACCATACAAGAGAACACTGAAGCTTTCTTT
>TRBJ1-1|NA|NA|TRBV7-3
CASSRRGSAEAFF
TGTGCCAGCTCCCGGAGGGGATCCGCTGAAGCTTTCTTT
>TRBJ1-2|NA|few|TRBV30
CAWRGAGYGYTF
TGTGCCTGGAGGGGGGCCGGCTATGGCTACACCTTC
>TRBJ2-7|TRBD2|NA|TRBV27
CASSLVTGGNYEQYF
TGTGCCAGCAGTCTAGTCACGGGGGGAAACTACGAGCAGTACTTC
>TRBJ1-2|NA|NA|TRBV7-6
CASSLARPGNGYGYTF
TGTGCCAGCAGCTTAGCCCGGCCGGGTAACGGGTATGGCTACACCTTC
>TRBJ2-1|NA|NA|TRBV11-1
CASSFQTVNEQFF
TGTGCCAGCAGCTTCCAGACAGTAAATGAGCAGTTCTTC
>TRBJ2-3|TRBD1|NA|TRBV11-3
CASSLRRGLTDTQYF
TGTGCCAGCAGCTTACGAAGGGGGCTAACAGATACGCAGTATTTT
>TRBJ2-7|TRBD1|NA|TRBV6-2/TRBV6-3
CASSSLGTVSYEQYF
TGTGCCAGCAGTTCCCTAGGGACAGTCTCCTACGAGCAGTACTTC